This passage covers 21 T cell receptor beta chains from one sample sequenced in a study of glioma-infiltrating T cells. TCR alpha and beta CDR3 regions were amplified from RNA using iRepertoire nested multiplex PCR. Via MiXCR, TCRdb re-called the multiplex PCR reads, giving one row per CDR3 protein. The sample lists more than 95,000 distinct CDR3 sequences, roughly 24% seen once, with roughly 15% in the top ten. Source material: glioma tissue, nonneoplastic brain tissue, or PBMCs (not recorded which). These receptors were collected from a human donor with low-grade glioma or glioblastoma, undergoing nonglioma brain surgery, or in good health (not recorded which).

This clonotype was picked up many times. The V and J genes are TRBV10-3 and TRBJ2-7; 7 nucleotides align to TRBD1. V shed 4 bases, J shed 6 bases, and the junction held 6 bases outside the gene matches. This CDR3 region has 13 residues. Germline V lookup: CDR1 ENHRY, CDR2 SYGVKD. The CDR3 loop reads CAISGGTVGEQYF. The DNA for the CDR3 is TGTGCCATCAGTGGGGGGACAGTGGGCGAGCAGTACTTC.

This clonotype showed up just a few times. A much more abundant neighbour one base away suggests this may be a read error. V and J are TRBV6-6 and TRBJ2-5, with 14 bases aligning to TRBD2. Germline loops: CDR1 MNHNY, CDR2 SVGAGI (reference sequence). The CDR3 contains 16 residues. CDR3 nucleotides: TGTTCCAGCAGTTACCAAGGACTAGCGGGAGGAGAGACCCAGTACTTC. Its protein product is CSSSYQGLAGGETQYF.

This clonotype was seen repeatedly, ten times or more. The rearrangement uses TRBV3-1 and TRBJ2-7; D is undetermined. The CDR3 spans 14 residues. Per the germline V gene, CDR1 is LGHDT and CDR2 is YNNKEL (reference sequence). The V end lost 0 bases, the J end lost 1 base, and 7 bases lay between the germline ends. CDR3 bases: TGTGCCAGCAGCCAAGAGGTTCAGTCCTACGAGCAGTACTTC. This encodes CASSQEVQSYEQYF.

On this clonotype itself: Since a much larger clone is just one base distant, this may be a read error. V and J are TRBV2 and TRBJ2-7; 9 nucleotides agree with TRBD2. The germline V gene encodes CDR1 SNHLY and CDR2 FYNNEI. The CDR3 spans 15 residues. After removal of 6 bases from V and 3 bases from J, the junction contained 9 bases not matched to a gene. The CDR3 DNA reads TGTGCCAGCAGCATCTACGCGGGAGGGTACTACGAGCAGTACTTC. It is translated as CASSIYAGGYYEQYF.

In its sample, this clonotype was seen many times. This chain uses TRBV7-6 with TRBJ2-1, with TRBD2 identical over 12 bases. J gave up 9 bases and V 5 bases, and 8 bases lay outside the gene matches. Germline loops: CDR1 SGHVS, CDR2 FNYEAQ. This CDR3 is built from 15 residues. The CDR3 loop reads CASSPRTSGMGEQFF. The CDR3 coding sequence is TGTGCCAGCAGCCCGAGGACTAGCGGGATGGGTGAGCAGTTCTTC.

This clonotype has a handful of counts. The chain joins TRBV24-1 to TRBJ2-1; a weak D match, TRBD2 (6 bases). Germline V gives CDR1 KGHDR, CDR2 SFDVKD. Between the trimmed V and J ends, which lost 5 bases and 9 bases, there was a span of 13 bases. CDR3 length: 13 amino acids. The CDR3 region has the DNA TGTGCCACCAGTGCTCTATATAGCGGTGAGCAGTTCTTC. It specifies CATSALYSGEQFF.

This clonotype was recorded at least ten times. The CDR3 DNA sequence: TGTGCCAGCAGCTTAGGACAACGGGGCACTGAAGCTTTCTTT. Translating gives CASSLGQRGTEAFF. The J gene is TRBJ1-1, the V gene TRBV7-8; D gene uncertain. Trimming pared 1 base from V and 4 bases from J, leaving 10 bases between. This CDR3 spans 14 amino acids. Germline loops: CDR1 SGHVS, CDR2 FQNEAQ. The variable domain in full, completed from reference TRBV7-8 and TRBJ1-1, reads GAGVSQSPRYKVAKRGQDVALRCDPISGHVSLFWYQQALGQGPEFLTYFQNEAQLDKSGLPSDRFFAERPEGSVSTLKIQRTQQEDSAVYLCASSLGQRGTEAFFGQGTRLTVV.

The sample holds many counts of this clonotype. The rearrangement links TRBV14 to TRBJ1-1, with D unresolved. V lost 6 bases and J lost 8, with 16 bases in between. From germline, CDR1 is SGHDN and CDR2 FVKESK. The length of the CDR3 is 13 residues. The CDR3 region is CASRGSGTTEAFF. CDR3 in DNA: TGTGCCAGCAGGGGTAGTGGAACAACGGAAGCTTTCTTT.

This clonotype was seen a few times. A clone one base away is much larger, so this may be a read error. The V and J genes are TRBV18 and TRBJ2-5; D is ambiguous. The CDR3 has 13 amino acids. Germline assignment: CDR1 KGHSH and CDR2 LQKENI. CDR3 coding DNA: TGTGCCAGCTCATCAAGTTCATCAGAGGCCCAGTACTTC. It yields the protein CASSSSSSEAQYF.

This clonotype has ten or more counts. The chain employs TRBV18 and TRBJ2-1; 9 nucleotides match TRBD2. Germline loops: CDR1 KGHSH, CDR2 LQKENI. CDR3 length equals 15 residues. Trimming took 0 bases from V and 9 from J; bases not matched to a gene: 6. The CDR3 region is CASSPPSGGTAEQFF. The CDR3 nucleotides are TGTGCCAGCTCACCACCTAGCGGGGGTACTGCTGAGCAGTTCTTC. The variable domain in full, with the rest retrieved from reference TRBV18 and TRBJ2-1, is NAGVMQNPRHLVRRRGQEARLRCSPMKGHSHVYWYRQLPEEGLKFMVYLQKENIIDESGMPKERFSAEFPKEGPSILRIQQVVRGDSAAYFCASSPPSGGTAEQFFGPGTRLTVL.

A remark on this clonotype: A read error may be the cause here, since a much bigger clone is one base away. The V and J genes are TRBV7-9 and TRBJ2-4; TRBD1 matches at 8 bases. The CDR3 contains 13 residues. Germline V gives CDR1 SEHNR, CDR2 FQNEAQ (reference sequence). CDR3 nucleotides: TGTGCCAGCAGCACTACAGGGGGAAACGTTCAGTACTTC. Its translation: CASSTTGGNVQYF.

This clonotype was counted at least ten times. The chain combines TRBV7-8 with TRBJ2-5; possible D gene TRBD1, 6 bases. The germline V and J ends were trimmed by 0 bases and 1 base, with 9 bases remaining between them. CDR3 size: 15 residues. Germline CDR1 and CDR2: SGHVS and FQNEAQ. The CDR3 nucleotides are TGTGCCAGCAGCTTAGCCAGGGGCGGCCAAGAGACCCAGTACTTC. Its protein is CASSLARGGQETQYF.

On this clonotype: Compared with germline, one end of the junction differs, possibly owing to a read error. The chain couples TRBV6-5 to TRBJ2-2, with 8 bases fitting TRBD1. Germline V gene sequence: CDR1 MNHEY, CDR2 SVGAGI. CDR3 size: 15 residues. CDR3 in amino acids: CASSWDRRRTGGLFF. DNA of the CDR3: TGCGCCAGCAGTTGGGACAGGCGTCGAACCGGGGGGCTGTTTTTT.

This clonotype appeared many times. V gene TRBV6-1 combines with J gene TRBJ2-5, with 9 bases identical to TRBD1. Germline V gives CDR1 MNHNS, CDR2 SASEGT. This CDR3 is 14 amino acids long. V shed 7 bases and J 4 bases; nucleotides not matched to a gene: 7. This CDR3 reads CASNKRTGVETQYF. The DNA for the CDR3 is TGTGCCAGCAACAAGAGGACAGGGGTAGAGACCCAGTACTTC.

J is TRBJ1-4 and V is TRBV7-9, with a possible D match to TRBD1 (5 bases). Trimming shortened V by 3 bases and J by 0 bases, and 8 bases separated the two germline ends. The CDR3 sequence is 15 residues long. CDR1 and CDR2 from the germline V gene are SEHNR and FQNEAQ (reference sequence). CDR3 region: CASSLGEATNEKLFF. The CDR3, as DNA: TGTGCCAGCAGCTTGGGGGAGGCAACTAATGAAAAACTGTTTTTT. Supplemented by reference TRBV7-9 and TRBJ1-4, the full variable domain reads DTGVSQNPRHKITKRGQNVTFRCDPISEHNRLYWYRQTLGQGPEFLTYFQNEAQLEKSRLLSDRFSAERPKGSFSTLEIQRTEQGDSAMYLCASSLGEATNEKLFFGSGTQLSVL.

This clonotype was seen ten or more times. The chain has TRBV18 and TRBJ2-3, with D unresolved. V dropped 3 bases and J dropped 5 bases, with 3 bases sitting between them. Germline V gives CDR1 KGHSH, CDR2 LQKENI. The CDR3 runs to 11 residues. CDR3 nucleotides: TGTGCCAGCTCACCTAAAGATACGCAGTATTTT. This translates into CASSPKDTQYF.

A note on this clonotype: This may be a read error, as it is one base from a much larger clone. The chain uses TRBV2 and TRBJ2-3; D is unresolved. Trimming took off 7 bases at V and 2 bases at J, with 16 bases between the two ends. The germline V gene encodes CDR1 SNHLY and CDR2 FYNNEI. The CDR3 is 15 amino acids. CDR3 DNA sequence: TGTGCCAGCATCGGGTCGGAAGCATACACAGATACGCAGTATTTT. Amino acid sequence: CASIGSEAYTDTQYF. The whole variable domain, filled in from reference TRBV2 and TRBJ2-3, reads EPEVTQTPSHQVTQMGQEVILRCVPISNHLYFYWYRQILGQKVEFLVSFYNNEISEKSEIFDDQFSVERPDGSNFTLKIRSTKLEDSAMYFCASIGSEAYTDTQYFGPGTRLTVL.

Note on this clonotype: One base away lies a much larger clone, so this may be a sequencing read error. The chain links TRBV7-2 to TRBJ2-7, with 7 bases lining up with TRBD1. Losses at the gene ends were 5 bases for V and 7 bases for J; bases not matched to a gene: 11. CDR1 SGHTA and CDR2 FQGNSA come from the germline V gene. The CDR3 loop spans 14 amino acids. The CDR3: CASSTPGTAVEQYF. The CDR3 DNA sequence: TGTGCCAGCAGCACACCCGGGACAGCGGTGGAGCAGTACTTC. Looking up the rest from reference TRBV7-2 and TRBJ2-7 gives the full variable domain: GAGVSQSPSNKVTEKGKDVELRCDPISGHTALYWYRQSLGQGLEFLIYFQGNSAPDKSGLPSDRFSAERTGGSVSTLTIQRTQQEDSAVYLCASSTPGTAVEQYFGPGTRLTVT.

Remarks on this clonotype: A clone one base away is much larger, so this may be a read error. V and J are TRBV7-2 and TRBJ2-7, with 10 bases lining up with TRBD1. The ends lost 8 bases at V and 6 bases at J; junction bases unmatched: 10. This CDR3 comprises 14 residues. From germline, CDR1 is SGHTA and CDR2 FQGNSA. CDR3 DNA sequence: TGTGCCAGCGTCCCGACAGGGGGCAGGTTCGAGCAGTACTTC. Translation: CASVPTGGRFEQYF.

This clonotype was seen at least ten times. V usage is TRBV2 and J usage is TRBJ1-1; D is uncertain. CDR1 is SNHLY, CDR2 FYNNEI, per germline. The V end lost 6 bases, the J end lost 2 bases, and 10 bases lay between the germline ends. The CDR3 length is 13 residues. CDR3 DNA sequence: TGTGCCAGCAGGGTAGAGAGAAACACTGAAGCTTTCTTT. Its protein is CASRVERNTEAFF.

Concerning this clonotype: Being one base from a much bigger clone, this may be a read error. The chain employs TRBV20-1 and TRBJ2-7; D tentatively fits TRBD1 or TRBD2 (5 bases each). This CDR3 is built from 14 residues. CDR1 and CDR2 from the germline V gene are DFQATT and SNEGSKA (reference sequence). Trimming stripped 1 base from V and 6 bases from J, with 16 bases between. The CDR3 sequence is CSARGALGGSEQYF. CDR3 DNA: TGCAGTGCTAGAGGCGCACTTGGGGGTTCCGAGCAGTACTTC.